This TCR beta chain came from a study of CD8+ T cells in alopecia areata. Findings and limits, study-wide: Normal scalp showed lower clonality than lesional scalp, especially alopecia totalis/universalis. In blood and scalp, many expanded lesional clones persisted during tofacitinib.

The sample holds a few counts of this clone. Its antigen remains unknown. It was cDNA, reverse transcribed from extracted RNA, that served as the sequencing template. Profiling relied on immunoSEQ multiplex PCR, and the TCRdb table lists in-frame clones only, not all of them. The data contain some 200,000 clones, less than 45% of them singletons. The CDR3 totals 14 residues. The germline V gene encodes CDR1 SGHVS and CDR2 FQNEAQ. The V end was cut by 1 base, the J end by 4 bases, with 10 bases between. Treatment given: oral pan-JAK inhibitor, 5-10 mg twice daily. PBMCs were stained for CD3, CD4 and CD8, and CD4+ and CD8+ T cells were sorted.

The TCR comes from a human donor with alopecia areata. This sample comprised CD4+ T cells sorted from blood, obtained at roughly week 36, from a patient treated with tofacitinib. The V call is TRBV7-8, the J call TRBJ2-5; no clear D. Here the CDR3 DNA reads TGTGCCAGCAGCTTAGGTGGGCCGGGAGAGACCCAGTACTTC. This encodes CASSLGGPGETQYF.